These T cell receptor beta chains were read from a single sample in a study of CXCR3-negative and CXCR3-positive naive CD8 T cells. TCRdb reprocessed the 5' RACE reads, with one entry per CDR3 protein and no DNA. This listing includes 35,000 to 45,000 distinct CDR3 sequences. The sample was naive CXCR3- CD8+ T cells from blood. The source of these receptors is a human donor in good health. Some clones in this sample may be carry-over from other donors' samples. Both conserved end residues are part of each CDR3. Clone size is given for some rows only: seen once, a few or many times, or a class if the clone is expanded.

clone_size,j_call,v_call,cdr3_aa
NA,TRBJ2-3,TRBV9,CASSPYLLRGSTDTQYF
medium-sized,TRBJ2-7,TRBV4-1,CASSQVIAGGGYEQYF
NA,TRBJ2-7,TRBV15,CATSKSTGVHEQYF
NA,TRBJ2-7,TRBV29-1,CSVEGPTGDSLLYEKYF
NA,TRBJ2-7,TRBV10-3,CAISALAASYEQYF
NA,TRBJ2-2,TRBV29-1,CSASKSGQGTGELFF
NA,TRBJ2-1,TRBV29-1,CSVEDVRGSSYNEQFF
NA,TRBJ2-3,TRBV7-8,CASSPNWAGATDTQYF
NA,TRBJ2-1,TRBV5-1,CASSFGTEQFF
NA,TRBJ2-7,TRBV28,CASLPRPGWEQYF
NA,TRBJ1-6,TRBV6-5,CASSAFGSSYNSPLHF
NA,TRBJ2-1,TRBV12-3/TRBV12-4,CASSLSGNEQFF
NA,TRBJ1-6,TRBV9,CASSPEVNSPLHF
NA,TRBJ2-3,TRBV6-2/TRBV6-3,CASSSKLVAGFGTDTQYF
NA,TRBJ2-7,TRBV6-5,CASSYSAGDTYYEQYF
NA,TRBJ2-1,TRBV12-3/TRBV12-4,CASRSPALPYNEQFF
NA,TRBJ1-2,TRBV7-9,CASSLGVPRAGGLDGYTF
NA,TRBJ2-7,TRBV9,CASSVTHDPTYEQYF
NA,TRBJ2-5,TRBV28,CASSLEGLFGGLQETQYF
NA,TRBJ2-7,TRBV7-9,CASSSGGQGALEQYF
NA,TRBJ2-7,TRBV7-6,CASSPGQDSYEQYF
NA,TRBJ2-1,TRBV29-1,CSAHLLNRGHNEQFF
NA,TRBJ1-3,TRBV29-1,CSVQTDLSGNTIYF
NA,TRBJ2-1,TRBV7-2,CATCGGAFNVEQFF
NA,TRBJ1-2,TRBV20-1,CSASGEYGYTF
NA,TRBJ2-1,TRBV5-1,CASSPQTGNEQFF
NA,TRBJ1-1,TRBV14,CASSQEAFTGGFGAFF